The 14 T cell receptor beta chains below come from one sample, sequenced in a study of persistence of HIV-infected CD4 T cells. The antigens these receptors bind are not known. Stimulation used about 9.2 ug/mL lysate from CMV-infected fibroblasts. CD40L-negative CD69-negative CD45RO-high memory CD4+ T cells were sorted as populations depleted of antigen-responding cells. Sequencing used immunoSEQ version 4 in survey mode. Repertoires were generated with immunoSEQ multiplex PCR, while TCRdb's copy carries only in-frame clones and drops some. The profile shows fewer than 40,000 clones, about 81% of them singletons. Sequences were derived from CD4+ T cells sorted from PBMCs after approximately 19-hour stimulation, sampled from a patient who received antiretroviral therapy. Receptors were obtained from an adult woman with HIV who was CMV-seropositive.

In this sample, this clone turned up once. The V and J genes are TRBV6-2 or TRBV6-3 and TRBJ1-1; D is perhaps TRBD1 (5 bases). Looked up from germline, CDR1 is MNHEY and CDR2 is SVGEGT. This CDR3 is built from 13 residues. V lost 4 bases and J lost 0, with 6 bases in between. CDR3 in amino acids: CASSWGMNTEAFF. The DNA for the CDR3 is TGTGCCAGCAGTTGGGGGATGAACACTGAAGCTTTCTTT.

The CDR3 DNA reads as TGTGCCAGCAGCTTAAGGGCAGGGGGCACCTACAATGAGCAGTTCTTC. Translating gives CASSLRAGGTYNEQFF. This rearrangement joins TRBV7-8 to TRBJ2-1; TRBD1 matches at 8 bases. The CDR3 covers 16 residues. Looked up from germline, CDR1 is SGHVS and CDR2 is FQNEAQ. The trim removed 2 bases at V and 2 bases at J, leaving 5 bases unmatched.

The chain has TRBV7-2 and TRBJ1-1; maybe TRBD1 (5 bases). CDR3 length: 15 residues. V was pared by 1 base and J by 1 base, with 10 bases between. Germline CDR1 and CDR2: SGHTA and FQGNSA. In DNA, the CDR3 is TGTGCCAGCAGCTTAGTGTCAGGGACGAACACTGAAGCTTTCTTT. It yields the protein CASSLVSGTNTEAFF. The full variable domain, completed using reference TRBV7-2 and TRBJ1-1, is GAGVSQSPSNKVTEKGKDVELRCDPISGHTALYWYRQSLGQGLEFLIYFQGNSAPDKSGLPSDRFSAERTGGSVSTLTIQRTQQEDSAVYLCASSLVSGTNTEAFFGQGTRLTVV.

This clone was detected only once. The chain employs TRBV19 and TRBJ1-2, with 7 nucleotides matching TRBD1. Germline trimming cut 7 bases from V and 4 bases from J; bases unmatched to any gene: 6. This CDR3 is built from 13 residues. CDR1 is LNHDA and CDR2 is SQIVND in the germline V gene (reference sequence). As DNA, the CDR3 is TGTGCCAGTAACAGGGGTTCGGGCTATGGCTACACCTTC. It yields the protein CASNRGSGYGYTF.

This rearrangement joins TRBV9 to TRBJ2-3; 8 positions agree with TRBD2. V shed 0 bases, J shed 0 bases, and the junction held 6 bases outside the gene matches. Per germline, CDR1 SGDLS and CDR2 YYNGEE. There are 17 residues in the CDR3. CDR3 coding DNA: TGTGCCAGCAGCGTAGCCGGGGGGGCGACTAGCACAGATACGCAGTATTTT. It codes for CASSVAGGATSTDTQYF.

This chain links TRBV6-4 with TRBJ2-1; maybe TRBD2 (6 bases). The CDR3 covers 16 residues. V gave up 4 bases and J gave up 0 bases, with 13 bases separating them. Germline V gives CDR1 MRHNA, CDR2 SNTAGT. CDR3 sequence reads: CASSALLGSSYNEQFF. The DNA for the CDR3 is TGTGCCAGCAGTGCTCTACTCGGGAGCTCCTACAATGAGCAGTTCTTC.

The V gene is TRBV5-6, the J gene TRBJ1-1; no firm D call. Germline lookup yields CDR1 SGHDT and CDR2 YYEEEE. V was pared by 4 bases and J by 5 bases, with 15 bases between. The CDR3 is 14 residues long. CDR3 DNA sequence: TGTGCCAGCAGCCCCCGGCGGGGTTGGACTGAAGCTTTCTTT. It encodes CASSPRRGWTEAFF.

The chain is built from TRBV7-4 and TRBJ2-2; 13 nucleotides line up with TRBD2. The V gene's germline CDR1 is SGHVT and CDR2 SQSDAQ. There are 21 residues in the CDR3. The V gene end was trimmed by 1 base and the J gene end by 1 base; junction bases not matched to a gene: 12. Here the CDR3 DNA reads TGTGCCAGCAGCTTAGTAGGTAGGGGACTAGCGGGAAGACGGAACACCGGGGAGCTGTTTTTT. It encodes CASSLVGRGLAGRRNTGELFF.

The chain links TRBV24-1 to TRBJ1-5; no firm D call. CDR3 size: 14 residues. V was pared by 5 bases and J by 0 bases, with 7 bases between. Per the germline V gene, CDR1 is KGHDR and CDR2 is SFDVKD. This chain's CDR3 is CATSGEHSNQPQHF. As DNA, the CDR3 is TGTGCCACCAGTGGGGAGCATAGCAATCAGCCCCAGCATTTT.

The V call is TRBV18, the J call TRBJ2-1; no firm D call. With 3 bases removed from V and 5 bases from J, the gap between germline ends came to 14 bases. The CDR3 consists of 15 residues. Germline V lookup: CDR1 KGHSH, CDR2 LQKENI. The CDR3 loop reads CASSPRVNENNEQFF. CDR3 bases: TGTGCCAGCTCACCTAGGGTGAACGAAAACAATGAGCAGTTCTTC.

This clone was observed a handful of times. The CDR3 sequence is CASSRNDRGVYTGELFF. CDR3 DNA: TGTGCCAGCAGCCGGAACGACAGGGGGGTGTACACCGGGGAGCTGTTTTTT. The rearrangement joins TRBV27 to TRBJ2-2; TRBD1 agrees at 9 bases. This CDR3 has 17 residues. Trimming took 6 bases from V and 3 from J; bases not matched to a gene: 11. From germline, CDR1 is MNHEY and CDR2 SMNVEV (reference sequence).

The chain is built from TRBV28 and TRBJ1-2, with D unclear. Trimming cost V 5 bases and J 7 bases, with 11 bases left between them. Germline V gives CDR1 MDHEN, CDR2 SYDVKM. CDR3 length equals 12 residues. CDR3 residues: CASSGLRLGYTF. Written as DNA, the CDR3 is TGTGCCAGCAGTGGCCTACGCCTTGGCTACACCTTC.

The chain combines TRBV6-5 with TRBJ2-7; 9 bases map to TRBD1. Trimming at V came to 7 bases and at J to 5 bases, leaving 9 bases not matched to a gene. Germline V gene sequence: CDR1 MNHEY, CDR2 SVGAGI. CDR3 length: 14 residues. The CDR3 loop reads CASKGNRGRDEQYF. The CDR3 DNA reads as TGTGCCAGCAAGGGGAACAGGGGGCGAGACGAGCAGTACTTC.

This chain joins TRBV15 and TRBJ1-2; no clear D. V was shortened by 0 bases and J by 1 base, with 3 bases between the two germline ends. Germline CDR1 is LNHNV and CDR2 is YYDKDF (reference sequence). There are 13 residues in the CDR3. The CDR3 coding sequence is TGTGCCACCAGCAGAGATGGTAACTATGGCTACACCTTC. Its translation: CATSRDGNYGYTF. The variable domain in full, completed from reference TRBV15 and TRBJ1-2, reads DAMVIQNPRYQVTQFGKPVTLSCSQTLNHNVMYWYQQKSSQAPKLLFHYYDKDFNNEADTPDNFQSRRPNTSFCFLDIRSPGLGDTAMYLCATSRDGNYGYTFGSGTRLTVV.